This TCR beta chain derives from a study of blood T cell repertoires in COVID-19. Trimming pared 5 bases from V and 2 bases from J, leaving 12 bases between. This CDR3 contains 14 residues. Germline CDR1 SGHTA, CDR2 FQGNSA. This clone was observed a handful of times. Libraries were prepared by immunoSEQ multiplex PCR; TCRdb keeps only in-frame clonotypes and omits some of them. The table records under 250,000 clones, 65% to 90% of them present only once. This TCR came from a middle-aged man with COVID-19, enrolled during active disease. The rearrangement joins TRBV7-2 to TRBJ2-5; D perhaps matches TRBD2 (6 bases). The sequenced sample was peripheral blood. The CDR3 region is CASSQDYRQETQYF. In nucleotides, the CDR3 is TGTGCCAGCAGCCAGGACTACCGACAAGAGACCCAGTACTTC. The whole variable domain, filled in from reference TRBV7-2 and TRBJ2-5, reads GAGVSQSPSNKVTEKGKDVELRCDPISGHTALYWYRQSLGQGLEFLIYFQGNSAPDKSGLPSDRFSAERTGGSVSTLTIQRTQQEDSAVYLCASSQDYRQETQYFGPGTRLLVL.